Following are 27 T cell receptor beta chains from one sample sequenced in a study of cytomegalovirus exposure and HLA in healthy donors. Use of 60 Vbeta and 13 Jbeta primers characterized the PCR. The assay was immunoSEQ multiplex PCR, and TCRdb's table has in-frame clones only and misses some. The table shows around 160,000 clones, with 70% to 80% occurring only once. The material sequenced was PBMCs. The receptors were sampled from a man between 18 and 29 years old in good health and CMV-seropositive.

The chain is built from TRBV2 and TRBJ1-2; D unresolved. The CDR3 runs 14 residues. V was pared by 3 bases and J by 4 bases, with 12 bases between. Per germline, CDR1 SNHLY and CDR2 FYNNEI. CDR3 DNA: TGTGCCAGCAGTGAGAGGGAAACCCCCTATGGCTACACCTTC. This encodes CASSERETPYGYTF.

The chain is built from TRBV14 and TRBJ2-7; the D is unclear. V was clipped by 1 base and J by 3 bases, with 4 bases between them. CDR1 and CDR2 from the germline V gene are SGHDN and FVKESK. CDR3 length: 12 amino acids. The CDR3 here is CASSQVSYEQYF. The DNA for the CDR3 is TGTGCCAGCAGCCAAGTGAGCTACGAGCAGTACTTC. Full variable domain (rest looked up from reference TRBV14 and TRBJ2-7): EAGVTQFPSHSVIEKGQTVTLRCDPISGHDNLYWYRRVMGKEIKFLLHFVKESKQDESGMPNNRFLAERTGGTYSTLKVQPAELEDSGVYFCASSQVSYEQYFGPGTRLTVT.

This clone occurred once. The chain has TRBV10-1 and TRBJ2-7; D is ambiguous. From germline, CDR1 is WNHNN and CDR2 SYGVQD (reference sequence). The CDR3 is 14 residues long. Trimming took off 9 bases at V and 1 base at J, with 16 bases between the two ends. This CDR3 is CASAATDPSYEQYF. CDR3 sequence (DNA): TGCGCCAGTGCCGCGACTGATCCTTCCTACGAGCAGTACTTC.

This chain uses TRBV20-1 with TRBJ2-7; D ambiguous. Germline V lookup: CDR1 DFQATT, CDR2 SNEGSKA (reference sequence). Trimming left V 0 bases short and J 6 bases short, with 6 bases between. CDR3 length: 11 residues. CDR3 in amino acids: CSAREQFEQYF. The DNA of the CDR3 is TGCAGTGCTAGAGAACAGTTCGAGCAGTACTTC.

This chain uses TRBV9 with TRBJ2-3, with D possibly matching TRBD1 (5 bases). The CDR3 has 16 amino acids. The germline V gene encodes CDR1 SGDLS and CDR2 YYNGEE. The germline V and J ends were trimmed by 3 bases and 2 bases, with 16 bases remaining between them. The CDR3 coding sequence is TGTGCCAGCAGCGCGCTGGGCAGGGATTACACAGATACGCAGTATTTT. As protein: CASSALGRDYTDTQYF.

The chain joins TRBV4-3 to TRBJ2-3; 9 bases fit TRBD2. The junction had 9 bases not matched to a gene; V was cut back by 0 bases and J by 5 bases. Germline assignment: CDR1 LGHNA and CDR2 YSLEER. The length of the CDR3 is 17 residues. CDR3 DNA: TGCGCCAGCAGCCAAGATTTCCTAGCGGGAAAGGGAGATACGCAGTATTTT. Translation: CASSQDFLAGKGDTQYF.

The rearrangement joins TRBV27 to TRBJ2-1, with 8 bases matching TRBD1. CDR3 size: 12 residues. V lost 3 bases and J lost 10; bases outside the gene matches: 2. In germline, CDR1 is MNHEY, CDR2 SMNVEV (reference sequence). CDR3: CASSFRTGEQFF. The DNA of the CDR3 is TGTGCCAGCAGTTTCAGGACAGGGGAGCAGTTCTTC.

This clone was detected only a few times. The CDR3 ends on some other residue instead of the conserved phenylalanine or tryptophan, so this is likely a read error. The rearrangement links TRBV2 to TRBJ1-6, with D hard to call. V lost 2 bases to trimming and J lost 5 bases, with 7 bases between them. Germline V gives CDR1 SNHLY, CDR2 FYNNEI. CDR3 length: 14 amino acids. The CDR3 region has the DNA TGTGCCAGCAGTGAATGGAGGCATAATTCACCCCTCCACCTT. Protein: CASSEWRHNSPLHL.

The J gene is TRBJ2-2, the V gene TRBV5-4; the D gene is possibly TRBD2 (6 bases). Germline values: CDR1 SGHNT, CDR2 YYREEE (reference sequence). With 5 bases removed from V and 3 bases from J, the gap between germline ends came to 23 bases. CDR3 length: 18 amino acids. CDR3: CASSLFGVGGIHTGELFF. In DNA form, the CDR3 reads TGTGCCAGCAGTCTATTTGGGGTTGGCGGGATACACACCGGGGAGCTGTTTTTT.

CDR3 residues: CASSQEYPSNQPQHF. CDR3 bases: TGCGCCAGCAGCCAGGAGTACCCTAGCAATCAGCCCCAGCATTTT. This chain connects TRBV4-1 to TRBJ1-5; D is unclear. The CDR3 spans 15 residues. V lost 3 bases and J lost 0, with 9 bases in between. Germline loops: CDR1 MGHRA, CDR2 YSYEKL.

This clone appeared once. The genes are TRBV5-4 and TRBJ1-1; D not resolved. In germline, CDR1 is SGHNT, CDR2 YYREEE (reference sequence). The germline V and J ends were trimmed by 2 bases and 7 bases, with 12 bases remaining between them. The CDR3 length is 13 residues. The CDR3 sequence: CASSLTIRNEAFF. The CDR3, as DNA: TGTGCCAGCAGCTTAACTATACGAAATGAAGCTTTCTTT. The full variable domain, rest sourced from reference TRBV5-4 and TRBJ1-1, is ETGVTQSPTHLIKTRGQQVTLRCSSQSGHNTVSWYQQALGQGPQFIFQYYREEENGRGNFPPRFSGLQFPNYSSELNVNALELDDSALYLCASSLTIRNEAFFGQGTRLTVV.

The gene calls are TRBV19 and TRBJ2-5, with D maybe TRBD2 (5 bases). This CDR3 spans 16 amino acids. V lost 5 bases, J lost 2 bases, and 18 bases lay in between. Germline CDR1 is LNHDA and CDR2 is SQIVND (reference sequence). The CDR3 sequence is CASSALHEDWQETQYF. CDR3 coding DNA: TGTGCCAGTAGTGCCCTACACGAGGACTGGCAAGAGACCCAGTACTTC.

This clone appeared a single time. The chain combines TRBV29-1 with TRBJ1-1; D is uncertain. Between the trimmed V and J ends, which lost 3 bases and 4 bases, there was a span of 15 bases. The length of the CDR3 is 14 residues. The germline gives CDR1 SQVTM, CDR2 ANQGSEA. The CDR3 sequence: CSVEGEGYGTEAFF. The CDR3 nucleotides are TGCAGCGTTGAGGGAGAGGGATATGGCACTGAAGCTTTCTTT. Full variable domain (remainder filled in from reference TRBV29-1 and TRBJ1-1): SAVISQKPSRDICQRGTSLTIQCQVDSQVTMMFWYRQQPGQSLTLIATANQGSEATYESGFVIDKFPISRPNLTFSTLTVSNMSPEDSSIYLCSVEGEGYGTEAFFGQGTRLTVV.

This clone was seen a few times. This chain connects TRBV19 to TRBJ2-1, with D maybe TRBD2 (7 bases). Germline loops: CDR1 LNHDA, CDR2 SQIVND (reference sequence). The CDR3 has 14 amino acids. Trimming shortened V by 5 bases and J by 13 bases, and 21 bases separated the two germline ends. CDR3 protein: CASSLLGGGASQFF. The CDR3 DNA follows: TGTGCCAGTAGTCTTCTGGGTGGGGGGGCGTCCCAGTTCTTC.

The V call is TRBV5-4, the J call TRBJ1-2; TRBD1 matches at 10 bases. Germline V gives CDR1 SGHNT, CDR2 YYREEE (reference sequence). This CDR3 is 15 amino acids long. Trimming cost V 2 bases and J 7 bases; bases outside gene matches: 8. The chain's CDR3 is CASSFSGQGMGGYTF. The CDR3, as DNA: TGTGCCAGCAGCTTCTCGGGACAGGGGATGGGTGGCTACACCTTC.

This chain joins TRBV4-1 and TRBJ1-3; D is perhaps TRBD1 (5 bases). V lost 6 bases to trimming and J lost 3 bases, with 15 bases between them. Germline CDR1 is MGHRA and CDR2 is YSYEKL. This CDR3 spans 15 amino acids. The CDR3 DNA follows: TGCGCCAGCAGTCAACTCCCAGGGTTTGGAAACACCATATATTTT. The encoded protein is CASSQLPGFGNTIYF.

The rearrangement uses TRBV19 and TRBJ1-5; TRBD1 is a possible D gene (5 bases). The germline CDR1 and CDR2 sequences are LNHDA and SQIVND (reference sequence). The CDR3 sequence is 15 residues long. Trimming stripped 6 bases from V and 1 base from J, with 13 bases between. The CDR3 sequence: CASSQEGQSNQPQHF. The CDR3 region has the DNA TGTGCCAGTAGCCAGGAGGGGCAGAGCAATCAGCCCCAGCATTTT.

The chain recombines TRBV5-6 with TRBJ1-2, with unresolved D. Per the germline V gene, CDR1 is SGHDT and CDR2 is YYEEEE. The germline V and J ends were trimmed by 3 bases and 6 bases, with 9 bases remaining between them. CDR3 length: 12 amino acids. CDR3 DNA: TGTGCCAGCAGCTACTACTCGGATGGCTACACCTTC. It encodes CASSYYSDGYTF.

In this sample, this clone turned up a few times. This sequence joins TRBV10-2 and TRBJ2-7; 7 bases agree with TRBD2. The CDR3 is 14 residues long. V was clipped by 7 bases and J by 0 bases; unmatched bases: 6. Looked up from germline, CDR1 is WSHSY and CDR2 is SAAADI. CDR3 DNA sequence: TGCGCCAGCACCCTAACGGGGGGCTCCTACGAGCAGTACTTC. Protein product: CASTLTGGSYEQYF.

This sequence joins TRBV9 and TRBJ2-7, with 8 bases lining up with TRBD1. Germline assignment: CDR1 SGDLS and CDR2 YYNGEE. Losses at the gene ends were 0 bases for V and 5 bases for J; bases not matched to a gene: 4. The CDR3 is 14 amino acids. The CDR3 here is CASSVEGRGHEQYF. CDR3 nucleotides: TGTGCCAGCAGCGTAGAGGGCAGGGGGCACGAGCAGTACTTC.

This chain uses TRBV27 with TRBJ2-1; 10 bases are a match to TRBD2. Germline-derived CDR1 and CDR2 are MNHEY and SMNVEV (reference sequence). V was pared by 3 bases and J by 2 bases, with 1 base of the junction left unmatched. This CDR3 is 15 amino acids long. This CDR3 is CASSFTSGTYNEQFF. The CDR3 DNA reads as TGTGCCAGCAGTTTCACTAGCGGGACCTACAATGAGCAGTTCTTC.

This clone was counted only a few times. The gene calls are TRBV6-1 and TRBJ1-5; D perhaps matches TRBD1 (5 bases). Germline CDR1 is MNHNS and CDR2 is SASEGT. The V gene lost 2 bases and the J gene lost 4 bases, with 12 bases spanning the gap. The CDR3 has 15 amino acids. CDR3: CASSEYQGSNQPQHF. DNA of the CDR3: TGTGCCAGCAGTGAATACCAGGGAAGTAATCAGCCCCAGCATTTT.

This clone has just one count. V gene TRBV6-5 combines with J gene TRBJ1-2, with 8 bases identical to TRBD1. The CDR3 consists of 12 residues. V gave up 6 bases and J gave up 8 bases; unmatched junction bases: 5. Germline lookup yields CDR1 MNHEY and CDR2 SVGAGI. The DNA for the CDR3 is TGTGCCAGCAGCCCACAGGGGGAAGGCTACACCTTC. Its translation: CASSPQGEGYTF.

The J gene is TRBJ2-7, the V gene TRBV27, with 9 nucleotides matching TRBD2. The CDR3 sequence is 15 residues long. In germline, CDR1 is MNHEY, CDR2 SMNVEV (reference sequence). With 5 bases clipped from V and 2 bases from J, the junction kept 7 bases outside the gene matches. CDR3 nucleotide sequence: TGTGCCAGCAGTCCCTCTCTAGCGGGACCCTACGAGCAGTACTTC. This codes for CASSPSLAGPYEQYF.

The CDR3 sequence is CASSPAGFISNYGYTF. The DNA for the CDR3 is TGTGCCAGCTCACCCGCGGGGTTTATATCTAACTATGGCTACACCTTC. The chain carries TRBV18 and TRBJ1-2; D uncertain. The CDR3 extends over 16 amino acids. Looked up from germline, CDR1 is KGHSH and CDR2 is LQKENI. The V gene lost 3 bases and the J gene lost 0 bases, with 14 bases spanning the gap.

CDR3 sequence reads: CASSEDRAPGNTIYF. The CDR3 region has the DNA TGTGCCAGCAGTGAAGACAGGGCCCCCGGAAACACCATATATTTT. V gene TRBV6-1 combines with J gene TRBJ1-3; maybe TRBD1 (6 bases). This CDR3 region has 15 residues. CDR1 is MNHNS and CDR2 is SASEGT in the germline V gene. V was cut by 1 base and J by 4 bases, with 11 bases left in between.

The V gene is TRBV19, the J gene TRBJ1-5, with D perhaps TRBD1 (5 bases). Germline-derived CDR1 and CDR2 are LNHDA and SQIVND (reference sequence). Between the trimmed V and J ends, which lost 8 bases and 7 bases, there was a span of 12 bases. The CDR3 extends over 12 amino acids. CDR3 bases: TGTGCCAGTCGCCAGGGTCTACAGCCCCAGCATTTT. Its translation: CASRQGLQPQHF.